This TCR beta chain originates from a study of T cell clones after liver transplantation. On the study more broadly: Pre-transplant mixed lymphocyte reactions yielded third-party-reactive TCRbeta sequences as comparators for graft-donor-reactive sequences. Three of the eight recipients were HCV-positive; the rest had non-autoimmune, non-viral transplant indications. Patients counted as tolerant after at least one year off all immunosuppression, enzymes not exceeding twice normal. Study-wide results and caveats: Small, mixed patient groups and varying post-transplant times limit these conclusions.

The data were produced by immunoSEQ multiplex PCR, yet TCRdb's version contains in-frame clones alone and is incomplete. Of tens of thousands of clones listed, over 60% are singletons. Concerning this clone itself: Its antigen is unknown.

The V end was cut by 1 base, the J end by 0 bases, with 22 bases between. There are 20 residues in the CDR3. From germline, CDR1 is MDHEN and CDR2 SYDVKM. The receptor's source is a human patient who received a liver transplant. Among the T cells, some may be from the graft donor. The sequences come from CD4+ T cells from blood, collected at the 22-month timepoint. This sequence joins TRBV28 and TRBJ1-3; no reliable D call. The chain's CDR3 is CASSLSPRSPVVLSGNTIYF. The CDR3, as DNA: TGTGCCAGCAGTTTATCTCCCAGGTCTCCGGTGGTACTCTCTGGAAACACCATATATTTT.